This T cell receptor (beta chain) originates from a study of T cell responses to AZD1222 COVID-19 vaccine. Sequencing used immunoSEQ multiplex PCR; TCRdb keeps in-frame clones, though not all of them. The repertoire includes approximately 190,000 clones, roughly nine tenths of them detected once, and less than 4.5% sits in the top ten. This CDR3 is 18 amino acids long. Unmatched junction bases numbered 10, after V lost 4 bases and J lost 5 bases. Germline V gene lookup returns CDR1 SGHTA and CDR2 FQGTGA. The chain joins TRBV7-3 to TRBJ2-2, with 13 bases aligning to TRBD2. The sequence derives from an adult who received the MenACWY meningococcal vaccine as a control. The specimen comprised peripheral blood, sampled 28 days after the second dose of the MenACWY control vaccine. CDR3 sequence reads: CASSSRLAGGRTTGELFF. CDR3 sequence (DNA): TGTGCCAGCAGCTCCCGACTAGCGGGAGGACGAACGACCGGGGAGCTGTTTTTT.